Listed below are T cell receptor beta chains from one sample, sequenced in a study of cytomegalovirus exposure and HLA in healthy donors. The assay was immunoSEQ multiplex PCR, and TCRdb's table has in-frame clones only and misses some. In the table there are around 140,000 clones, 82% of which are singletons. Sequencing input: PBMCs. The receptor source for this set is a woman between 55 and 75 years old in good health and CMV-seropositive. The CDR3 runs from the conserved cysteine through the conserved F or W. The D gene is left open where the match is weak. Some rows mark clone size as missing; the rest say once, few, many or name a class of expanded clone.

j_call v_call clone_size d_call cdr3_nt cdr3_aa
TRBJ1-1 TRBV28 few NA TGTGCCAGCAGTTTTAACAGAAACACTGAAGCTTTCTTT CASSFNRNTEAFF
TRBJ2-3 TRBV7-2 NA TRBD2 TGTGCCAGCAGCTGGCTAGCGGGAGCCCCCCCAGATACGCAGTATTTT CASSWLAGAPPDTQYF
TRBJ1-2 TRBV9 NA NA TGTGCCAGCAGCCCGATGGACAATTATGGCTACACCTTC CASSPMDNYGYTF
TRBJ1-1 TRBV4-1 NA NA TGCGCCAGCAGGGTTCTGGACAGCCAGAACACTGAAGCTTTCTTT CASRVLDSQNTEAFF
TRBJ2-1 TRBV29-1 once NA TGCAGCGTTGAAGAAACGCAGGGTGGGGAGCAGTTCTTC CSVEETQGGEQFF
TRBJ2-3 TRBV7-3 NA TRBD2 TGTGCCAGCAGCTTTTTGGCGGGAGACGCAGATACGCAGTATTTT CASSFLAGDADTQYF
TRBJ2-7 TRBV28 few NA TGTGCCAGCACCCGACAGTCACCCCCCTACGAGCAGTACTTC CASTRQSPPYEQYF
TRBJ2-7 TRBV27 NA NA TGTGCCAGCAGTTACAGGCCCGACTACGAGCAGTACTTC CASSYRPDYEQYF
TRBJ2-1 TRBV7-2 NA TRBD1 TGTGCCAGCAGCCCGGGACAGGGTTACAATGAGCAGTTCTTC CASSPGQGYNEQFF
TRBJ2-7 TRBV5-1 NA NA TGCGCCAGCAGCCTTGACAGGGAGCAGTACTTC CASSLDREQYF
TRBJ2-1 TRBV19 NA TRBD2 TGTGCCAGTAGTATAGACCCAGCGGGGGGGACCTACAATGAGCAGTTCTTC CASSIDPAGGTYNEQFF
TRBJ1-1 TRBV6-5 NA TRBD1 TGTGCCAGCAGCCAGGGGGGAGACACTGAAGCTTTCTTT CASSQGGDTEAFF
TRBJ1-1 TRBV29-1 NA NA TGCAGCGAAAGGGAGTACACTGAAGCTTTCTTT CSEREYTEAFF
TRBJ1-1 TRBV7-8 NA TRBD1 TGTGCCAGCAGCTACCGACAGGGACTGAACACTGAAGCTTTCTTT CASSYRQGLNTEAFF
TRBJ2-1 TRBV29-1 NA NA TGCAGCGTTGGGGAGGTTCCGCCGTCCTACAATGAGCAGTTCTTC CSVGEVPPSYNEQFF
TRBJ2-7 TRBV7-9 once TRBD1 TGTGCCAGCAGCTTAGAACAGGGGACCATCTCCTACGAGCAGTACTTC CASSLEQGTISYEQYF
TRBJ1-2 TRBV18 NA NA TGTGCCAGCTCACCAGGCCAATCGGGAGGCTACACCTTC CASSPGQSGGYTF
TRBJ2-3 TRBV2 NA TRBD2 TGTGCCAGCAACCAGGCAACCCAGCGGGAGGGCCTCACAGATACGCAGTATTTT CASNQATQREGLTDTQYF
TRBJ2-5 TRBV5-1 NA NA TGCGCCAGCAGCTTGGGTTTCGAGGAGACCCAGTACTTC CASSLGFEETQYF
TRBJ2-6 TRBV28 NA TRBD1 TGTGCCAGCACAACCCCAACAGGGGCGGGGGCCAACGTCCTGACTTTC CASTTPTGAGANVLTF
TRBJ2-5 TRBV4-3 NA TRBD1 TGCGCCAGCAGCCAACACCGGGGACAGCCCCAAGAGACCCAGTACTTC CASSQHRGQPQETQYF
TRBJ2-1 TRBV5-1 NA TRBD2 TGCGCCAGCAGCTTGGGGGGGGCTAGCGGGAGGTCGCGAGAGCAGTTCTTC CASSLGGASGRSREQFF
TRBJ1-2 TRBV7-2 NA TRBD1 TGTGCCAGCAGCTTAGCGGGAGGGACGGGACAGGTTGGCCGCGGCTACACCTTC CASSLAGGTGQVGRGYTF
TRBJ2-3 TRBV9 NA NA TGTGCCAGCAGCGTGCTGGGGGCCGGTGATACGCAGTATTTT CASSVLGAGDTQYF
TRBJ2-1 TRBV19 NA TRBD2 TGTGCCAGTACCTATCTGGCGGGGGATGAGCAGTTCTTC CASTYLAGDEQFF
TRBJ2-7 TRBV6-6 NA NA TGTGCCAGCAGTTACTCCCCGGGAACCTACGAGCAGTACTTC CASSYSPGTYEQYF
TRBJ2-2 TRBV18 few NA TGTGCCAGCTCACCAGCTTCAGGGTTCACCGGGGAGCTGTTTTTT CASSPASGFTGELFF
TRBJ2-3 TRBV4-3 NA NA TGCGCCAGCACTTTGACTGCGAGAGGCACAGATACGCAGTATTTT CASTLTARGTDTQYF
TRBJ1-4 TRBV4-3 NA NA TGCGCCAGCAGCCGCCGGGGAACTAATGAAAAACTGTTTTTT CASSRRGTNEKLFF
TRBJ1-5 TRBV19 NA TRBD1 TGTGCCAGTAGTATATTGGGACAGGGAGGCAATCAGCCCCAGCATTTT CASSILGQGGNQPQHF
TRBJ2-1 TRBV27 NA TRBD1 TGTGCCAGCAGTCAGAGGACAGGGACGAATGAGCAGTTCTTC CASSQRTGTNEQFF
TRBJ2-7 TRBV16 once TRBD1 TGTGCCAGCAGCCAATCGGGACAGAGATATTACGAGCAGTACTTC CASSQSGQRYYEQYF
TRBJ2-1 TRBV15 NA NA TGTGCCACCAGCGGAGGCCGGGACTCCTACAATGAGCAGTTCTTC CATSGGRDSYNEQFF
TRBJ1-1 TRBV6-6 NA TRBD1 TGTGCCAGCAGTTACTCGGACAGGGGAAACACTGAAGCTTTCTTT CASSYSDRGNTEAFF
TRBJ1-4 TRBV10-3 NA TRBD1 TGTGCCATCAGTCCGGGACAGGATAATGAAAAACTGTTTTTT CAISPGQDNEKLFF
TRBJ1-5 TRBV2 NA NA TGTGCCAGCGAGGCTAGGGGTTATAGCAATCAGCCCCAGCATTTT CASEARGYSNQPQHF
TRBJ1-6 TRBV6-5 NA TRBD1 TGTGCCAGCAGTTACGCAACAGGGGTCTCACCCCTCCACTTT CASSYATGVSPLHF
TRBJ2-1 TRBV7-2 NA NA TGTGCCAGCAGCTCACTTCCGAGTGCCCCCAATGAGCAGTTCTTC CASSSLPSAPNEQFF
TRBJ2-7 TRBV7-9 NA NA TGTGCCAGCAGCCGACAAAGCTCCTACGAGCAGTACTTC CASSRQSSYEQYF
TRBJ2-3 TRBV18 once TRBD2 TGTGCCAGCTCAACTCGGACTAGCGGGACCACAGATACGCAGTATTTT CASSTRTSGTTDTQYF
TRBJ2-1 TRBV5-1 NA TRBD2 TGCGCCAGCAGCTTTTCGGGACTAGCGGGCCGGGGGGATGAGCAGTTCTTC CASSFSGLAGRGDEQFF
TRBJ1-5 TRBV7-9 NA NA TGTGCCAGCAGCTCAGACGGGGAACAGCCCCAGCATTTT CASSSDGEQPQHF
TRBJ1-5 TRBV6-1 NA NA TGTGCCAGCAGCGGGGCGGGGGCGAGCAATCAGCCCCAGCATTTT CASSGAGASNQPQHF
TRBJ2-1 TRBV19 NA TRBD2 TGTGCCAGTAGTGTACTAGCGGGAGGGCCCGGAGAGCAGTTCTTC CASSVLAGGPGEQFF
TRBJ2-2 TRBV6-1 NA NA TGTGCCAGCAGTGCGGCGGGACACACCGGGGAGCTGTTTTTT CASSAAGHTGELFF
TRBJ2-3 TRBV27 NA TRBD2 TGTGCCAGCAGTCTTCTAGCGGGAGGCTTCTCAGATACGCAGTATTTT CASSLLAGGFSDTQYF
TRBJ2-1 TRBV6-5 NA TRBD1 TGTGCCAGCAGCCCGGGGACAGGGGATGATGAGCAGTTCTTC CASSPGTGDDEQFF
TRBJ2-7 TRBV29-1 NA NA TGCAGCGTCCGCCTGGGGGGTACCGTGGGGGAGCAGTACTTC CSVRLGGTVGEQYF
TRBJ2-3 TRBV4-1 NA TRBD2 TGCGCCAGCAGCCAAGAATGGGGGACTAGCGGGAGGACAGATACGCAGTATTTT CASSQEWGTSGRTDTQYF
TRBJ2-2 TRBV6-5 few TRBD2 TGTGCCAGCAGTCGGGGACTAGCGGGAGGCGGGGAGCTGTTTTTT CASSRGLAGGGELFF
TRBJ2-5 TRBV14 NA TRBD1 TGTGCCAGCAGCCAAGGGGACAGGGGGCGCCAAGAGACCCAGTACTTC CASSQGDRGRQETQYF
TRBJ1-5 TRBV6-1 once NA TGTGCCAGCAGTGAAGCGGGAGGGGGATGGGGCAATCAGCCCCAGCATTTT CASSEAGGGWGNQPQHF
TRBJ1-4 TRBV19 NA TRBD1 TGTGCCAGTAGGACAGGGGGGAATGAAAAACTGTTTTTT CASRTGGNEKLFF
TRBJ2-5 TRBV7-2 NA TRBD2 TGTGCCAGCAGCCCGGGGGGACGAAAGTACTTC CASSPGGRKYF
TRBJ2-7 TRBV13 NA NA TGTGCCAGCAGCTTAGAACTTAACTACGAGCAGTACTTC CASSLELNYEQYF
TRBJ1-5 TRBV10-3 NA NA TGTGCCATCTCCAGCGCAGGGAACCAGCCCCAGCATTTT CAISSAGNQPQHF
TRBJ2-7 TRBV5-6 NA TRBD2 TGTGCCAGCAGCTGGGCTAGCGGGAGGTTCCTCGAGCAGTACTTC CASSWASGRFLEQYF
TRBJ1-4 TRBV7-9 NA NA TGTGCCAGCAGCTTAATGGGAGTGAGTGAAAAACTGTTTTTT CASSLMGVSEKLFF
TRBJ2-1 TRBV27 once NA TGTGCCAGCAGTTTGACATGGTACAATGAGCAGTTCTTC CASSLTWYNEQFF